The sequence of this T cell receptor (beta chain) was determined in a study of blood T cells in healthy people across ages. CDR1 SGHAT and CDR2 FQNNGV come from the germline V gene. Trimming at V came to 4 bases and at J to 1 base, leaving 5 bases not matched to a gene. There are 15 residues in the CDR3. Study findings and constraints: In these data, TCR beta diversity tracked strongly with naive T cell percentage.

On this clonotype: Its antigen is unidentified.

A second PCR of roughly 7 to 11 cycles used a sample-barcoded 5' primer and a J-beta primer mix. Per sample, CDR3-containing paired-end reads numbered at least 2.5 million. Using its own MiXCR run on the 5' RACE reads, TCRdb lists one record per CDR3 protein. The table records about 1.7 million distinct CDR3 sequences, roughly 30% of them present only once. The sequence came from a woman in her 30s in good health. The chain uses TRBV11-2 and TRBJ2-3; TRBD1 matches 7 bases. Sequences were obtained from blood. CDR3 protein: CASSYRGLGTDTQYF. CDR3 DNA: TGTGCCAGCAGCTACAGGGGTCTTGGCACAGATACGCAGTATTTT.